Listed below are T cell receptor beta chains from one sample, sequenced in a study of OX40 agonist ivuxolimab in advanced cancers. The protocol was immunoSEQ multiplex PCR, while the TCRdb copy is restricted to in-frame clones and leaves out a portion. The sample lists 80,000 or so clones, approximately 89% seen once, with about 0.2% in the top ten. The sample here was CD4+ or CD8+ T cells sorted from blood, taken in a trial of the OX40 agonist ivuxolimab. These receptors were collected from an adult with an advanced solid tumor such as melanoma, head and neck, liver or kidney cancer. The CDR3 runs from the conserved cysteine through the conserved F or W. D genes are given only for firm matches. Expanded clones get a size class; other rows say once, few or many, or leave the size out.

D gene,V gene,J gene,clone size,CDR3 protein,CDR3 DNA
TRBD1,TRBV13,TRBJ1-1,NA,CASRRDRVTEAFF,TGTGCCAGCCGACGGGACAGGGTTACTGAAGCTTTCTTT
NA,TRBV28,TRBJ2-2,NA,CASSFAHTGARTGELFF,TGTGCCAGCAGTTTTGCTCACACGGGGGCGCGCACCGGGGAGCTGTTTTTT
NA,TRBV15,TRBJ1-3,NA,CATSRDLSRVGNTIYF,TGTGCCACCAGCAGAGATTTATCGAGGGTAGGAAACACCATATATTTT
TRBD1,TRBV16,TRBJ1-4,NA,CASSQVGQGARAGEKLFF,TGTGCCAGCAGCCAGGTTGGGCAGGGGGCGCGGGCGGGGGAAAAACTGTTTTTT
TRBD2,TRBV19,TRBJ2-7,NA,CATESRGEINEQYF,TGTGCCACCGAATCCCGGGGGGAGATCAACGAGCAGTACTTC
NA,TRBV11-3,TRBJ2-1,NA,CASSPTWSDEQFF,TGTGCCAGCAGCCCGACATGGTCGGATGAGCAGTTCTTC
TRBD2,TRBV20-1,TRBJ2-3,NA,CSQKLLATQYF,TGCAGTCAAAAATTACTAGCGACGCAGTATTTT
NA,TRBV14,TRBJ2-7,NA,CASSHGGTYEQYF,TGTGCCAGCAGCCACGGGGGAACCTACGAGCAGTACTTC
NA,TRBV9,TRBJ1-3,NA,CASSVAGWGPSGNTIYF,TGTGCCAGCAGCGTAGCTGGGTGGGGGCCCTCTGGAAACACCATATATTTT
TRBD2,TRBV5-4,TRBJ2-5,NA,CASSRGGPGLAGATQYF,TGTGCCAGCAGCCGGGGGGGCCCGGGACTAGCGGGAGCAACCCAGTACTTC
TRBD1,TRBV6-1,TRBJ1-5,once,CASTTGQGSNQPQHF,TGTGCCAGCACCACGGGACAGGGGAGCAATCAGCCCCAGCATTTT
NA,TRBV29-1,TRBJ1-1,NA,CSVEDLRLNTEAFF,TGCAGCGTTGAAGATCTACGGCTGAACACTGAAGCTTTCTTT
TRBD1,TRBV25-1,TRBJ1-4,NA,CASGGDRGREGSEKLFF,TGTGCCAGCGGTGGGGACAGGGGGCGGGAGGGATCTGAAAAACTGTTTTTT
NA,TRBV11-2,TRBJ2-5,NA,CASSLENLRSRVETQYF,TGTGCCAGCAGCTTAGAAAACCTTCGGAGTAGGGTTGAGACCCAGTACTTC